The clone carrying this T cell receptor beta chain was counted only a few times. CDR3 length: 14 residues. V gave up 5 bases and J gave up 0 bases, with 8 bases separating them. TCRdb recomputed calls from the RT-PCR reads with MiXCR, one row per CDR3 protein. Of roughly 670,000 distinct CDR3 sequences in the sample, less than 15% are singletons; the top ten hold 7.6%. These data come from a study of response to subunit inactivated influenza vaccine. The specimen comprised PBMCs from blood, sampled around 14 days before vaccination. The V call is TRBV12-3 or TRBV12-4, the J call TRBJ2-1, with D tentatively TRBD2 (6 bases). This clonotype was sampled from a man between 45 and 60 years old who received an inactivated influenza vaccine. The CDR3 nucleotides read TGTGCCAGCAGTAGCGGGTTCTCCTACAATGAGCAGTTCTTC. It codes for CASSSGFSYNEQFF.